Following are 5 T cell receptor beta chains from one sample sequenced in a study of cytomegalovirus exposure and HLA in healthy donors. Both 60 Vbeta primers and 13 Jbeta primers went into the PCR. Profiling relied on immunoSEQ multiplex PCR, and the TCRdb table lists in-frame clones only, not all of them. The table records about 70,000 clones, 60% to 75% of them present only once. Material: PBMCs. These receptors all come from a woman aged 60 to 75 in good health and CMV-seropositive.

The rearrangement uses TRBV7-8 and TRBJ2-2; the match to TRBD1 covers 7 bases. After removal of 5 bases from V and 6 bases from J, the junction contained 3 bases not matched to a gene. The CDR3 is made up of 13 amino acids. CDR1 is SGHVS, CDR2 FQNEAQ, per germline. Here the CDR3 reads CASSKTGAGELFF. Written as DNA, the CDR3 is TGTGCCAGCAGCAAAACAGGGGCCGGGGAGCTGTTTTTT.

CDR3 protein: CASSSYGQYSGNTIYF. The DNA for the CDR3 is TGTGCCAGCAGTTCCTACGGACAATACTCTGGAAACACCATATATTTT. The V call is TRBV6-6, the J call TRBJ1-3, with a possible D match to TRBD1 (5 bases). V was trimmed by 4 bases and J by 0 bases, leaving 13 bases between them. CDR3 size: 16 residues. Germline V lookup: CDR1 MNHNY, CDR2 SVGAGI (reference sequence).

This clone was counted only a few times. The chain uses TRBV5-1 and TRBJ1-1, with TRBD1 as a possible D gene (6 bases). CDR3 length: 15 residues. Germline V lookup: CDR1 SGHRS, CDR2 YFSETQ. The V and J ends lost 0 bases and 3 bases respectively, with 12 bases between them. CDR3 nucleotide sequence: TGCGCCAGCAGCTTGGGGCAGGGGAGGGACACTGAAGCTTTCTTT. Translating gives CASSLGQGRDTEAFF.

This sequence joins TRBV20-1 and TRBJ1-2; D call uncertain. The CDR3 runs to 11 residues. Trimming removed 3 bases at V and 4 bases at J, with 6 bases between. The germline CDR1 and CDR2 sequences are DFQATT and SNEGSKA (reference sequence). CDR3 nucleotides: TGCAGTGCTAGTTCGGGCTATGGCTACACCTTC. The encoded protein is CSASSGYGYTF.

A remark on this clone: Lacking the conserved final phenylalanine or tryptophan, this CDR3 likely reflects a read error. The CDR3 DNA follows: TGTGCCAGCAAAACACACTACTCGTCTGGAAACACCATATATGTT. It translates to CASKTHYSSGNTIYV. The V gene is TRBV11-2, the J gene TRBJ1-3; D is uncertain. This CDR3 is built from 15 residues. CDR1 SGHAT and CDR2 FQNNGV come from the germline V gene. The V gene lost 7 bases and the J gene lost 1 base, with 14 bases spanning the gap.